This record covers a single T cell receptor beta chain. The sample comes from a study of cytomegalovirus exposure and HLA in healthy donors. CDR3 length: 15 residues. Per the germline V gene, CDR1 is MNHEY and CDR2 is SVGAGI. Unmatched junction bases numbered 10, after V lost 6 bases and J lost 6 bases. Primers: 60 Vbeta forward and 13 Jbeta reverse. Libraries were prepared by immunoSEQ multiplex PCR; TCRdb keeps only in-frame clonotypes and omits some of them. In total, the table holds some 75,000 clones. The sample was PBMCs. This clonotype originated in a female donor in good health and CMV-seropositive. V usage is TRBV6-5 and J usage is TRBJ2-2, with TRBD2 identical over 7 bases. Here the CDR3 DNA reads TGTGCCAGCAGCGCCAGCGGGAAAGTTGCCGGGGAGCTGTTTTTT. It encodes CASSASGKVAGELFF.